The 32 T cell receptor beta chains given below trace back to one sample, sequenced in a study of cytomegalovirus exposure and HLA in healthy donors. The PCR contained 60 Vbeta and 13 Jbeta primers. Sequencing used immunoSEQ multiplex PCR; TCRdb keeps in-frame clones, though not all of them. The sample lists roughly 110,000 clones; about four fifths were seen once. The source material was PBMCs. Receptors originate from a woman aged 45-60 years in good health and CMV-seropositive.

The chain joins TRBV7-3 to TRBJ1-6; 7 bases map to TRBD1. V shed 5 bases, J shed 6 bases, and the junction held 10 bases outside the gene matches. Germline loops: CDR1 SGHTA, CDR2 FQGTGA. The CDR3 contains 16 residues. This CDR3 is CASSLQGQALNSPLHF. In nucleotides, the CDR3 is TGTGCCAGCAGCCTTCAAGGACAGGCCCTTAATTCACCCCTCCACTTT.

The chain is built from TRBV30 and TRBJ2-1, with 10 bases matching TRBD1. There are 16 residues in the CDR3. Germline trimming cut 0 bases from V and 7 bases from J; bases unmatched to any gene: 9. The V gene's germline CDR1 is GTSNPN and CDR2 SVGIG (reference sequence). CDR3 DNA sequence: TGTGCCTGGAGTGTACCCCGACAGGGGGCGCGGAATGAGCAGTTCTTC. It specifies CAWSVPRQGARNEQFF.

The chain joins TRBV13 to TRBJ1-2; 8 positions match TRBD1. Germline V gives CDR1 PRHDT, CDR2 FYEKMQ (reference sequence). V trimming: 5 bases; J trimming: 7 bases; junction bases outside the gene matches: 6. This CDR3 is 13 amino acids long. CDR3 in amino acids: CASSPNRGIGYTF. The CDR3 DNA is TGTGCCAGCAGCCCGAACAGGGGGATTGGCTACACCTTC. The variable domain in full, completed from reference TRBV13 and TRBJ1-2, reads AAGVIQSPRHLIKEKRETATLKCYPIPRHDTVYWYQQGPGQDPQFLISFYEKMQSDKGSIPDRFSAQQFSDYHSELNMSSLELGDSALYFCASSPNRGIGYTFGSGTRLTVV.

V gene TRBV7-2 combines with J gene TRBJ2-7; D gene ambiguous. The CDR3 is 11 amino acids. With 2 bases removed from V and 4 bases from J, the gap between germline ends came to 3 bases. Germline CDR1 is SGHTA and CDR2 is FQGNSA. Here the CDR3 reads CASSLRYEQYF. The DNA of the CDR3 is TGTGCCAGCAGCTTACGGTACGAGCAGTACTTC.

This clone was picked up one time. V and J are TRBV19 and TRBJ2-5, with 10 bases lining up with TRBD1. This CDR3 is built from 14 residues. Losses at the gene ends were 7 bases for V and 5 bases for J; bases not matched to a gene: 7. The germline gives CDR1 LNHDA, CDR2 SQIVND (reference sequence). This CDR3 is CASNDRGLGETQYF. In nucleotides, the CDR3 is TGTGCCAGTAATGACAGGGGGCTAGGGGAGACCCAGTACTTC.

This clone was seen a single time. CDR3 sequence reads: CASKRGAGYNEQFF. The CDR3 coding sequence is TGTGCCAGCAAACGGGGGGCCGGCTACAATGAGCAGTTCTTC. J is TRBJ2-1 and V is TRBV6-4, with D possibly matching TRBD2 (7 bases). The germline V gene has CDR1 MRHNA and CDR2 SNTAGT. The length of the CDR3 is 14 residues. V was clipped by 7 bases and J by 3 bases, with 13 bases between them.

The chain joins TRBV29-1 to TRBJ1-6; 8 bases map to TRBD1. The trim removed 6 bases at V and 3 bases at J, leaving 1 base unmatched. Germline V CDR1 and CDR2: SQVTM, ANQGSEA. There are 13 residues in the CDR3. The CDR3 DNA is TGCAGCGTCGGACAGGGCTATAATTCACCCCTCCACTTT. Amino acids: CSVGQGYNSPLHF.

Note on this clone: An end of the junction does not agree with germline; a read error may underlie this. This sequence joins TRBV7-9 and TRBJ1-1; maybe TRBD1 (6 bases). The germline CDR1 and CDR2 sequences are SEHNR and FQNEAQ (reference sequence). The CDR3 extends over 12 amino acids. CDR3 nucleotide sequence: TGTTCCAGCAGCTTAGGGGGGGGTGAAGCTTTCTTT. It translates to CSSSLGGGEAFF. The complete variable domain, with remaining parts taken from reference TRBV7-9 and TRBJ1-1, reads DTGVSQNPRHKITKRGQNVTFRCDPISEHNRLYWYRQTLGQGPEFLTYFQNEAQLEKSRLLSDRFSAERPKGSFSTLEIQRTEQGDSAMYLCSSSLGGGEAFFGQGTRLTVV.

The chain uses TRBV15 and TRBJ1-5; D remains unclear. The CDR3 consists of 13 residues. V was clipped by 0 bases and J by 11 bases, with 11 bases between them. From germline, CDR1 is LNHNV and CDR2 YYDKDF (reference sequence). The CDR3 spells CATSRDLAVAQHF. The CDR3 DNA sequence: TGTGCCACCAGCAGAGATCTTGCGGTAGCCCAGCATTTT.

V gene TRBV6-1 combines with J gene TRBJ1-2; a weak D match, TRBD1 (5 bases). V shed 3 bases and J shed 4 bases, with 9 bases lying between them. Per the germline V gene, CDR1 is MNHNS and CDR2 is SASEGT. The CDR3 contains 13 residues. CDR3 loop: CASSDREGYGYTF. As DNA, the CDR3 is TGTGCCAGCAGTGACAGGGAGGGCTATGGCTACACCTTC.

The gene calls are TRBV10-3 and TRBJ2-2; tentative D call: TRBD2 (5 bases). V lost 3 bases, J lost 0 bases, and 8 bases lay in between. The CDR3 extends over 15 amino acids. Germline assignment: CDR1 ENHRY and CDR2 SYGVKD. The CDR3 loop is CAISERGTNTGELFF. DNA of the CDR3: TGTGCCATCAGTGAACGGGGAACGAACACCGGGGAGCTGTTTTTT.

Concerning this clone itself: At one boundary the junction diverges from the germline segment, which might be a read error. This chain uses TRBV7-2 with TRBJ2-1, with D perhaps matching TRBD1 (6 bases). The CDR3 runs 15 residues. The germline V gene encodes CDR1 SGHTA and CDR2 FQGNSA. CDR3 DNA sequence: TGTGCCAGCAGGTTAGACAGGAGCTCCTACAATGAGCAGTTCTTC. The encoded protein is CASRLDRSSYNEQFF.

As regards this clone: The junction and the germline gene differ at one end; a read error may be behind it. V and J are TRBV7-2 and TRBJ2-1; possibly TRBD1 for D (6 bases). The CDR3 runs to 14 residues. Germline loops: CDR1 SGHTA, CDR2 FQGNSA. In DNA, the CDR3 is TGTGCCAGCAGCCATGAAAACAGGGACAATGAGCGGTTCTTC. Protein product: CASSHENRDNERFF. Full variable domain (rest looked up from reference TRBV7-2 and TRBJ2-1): GAGVSQSPSNKVTEKGKDVELRCDPISGHTALYWYRQSLGQGLEFLIYFQGNSAPDKSGLPSDRFSAERTGGSVSTLTIQRTQQEDSAVYLCASSHENRDNERFFGPGTRLTVL.

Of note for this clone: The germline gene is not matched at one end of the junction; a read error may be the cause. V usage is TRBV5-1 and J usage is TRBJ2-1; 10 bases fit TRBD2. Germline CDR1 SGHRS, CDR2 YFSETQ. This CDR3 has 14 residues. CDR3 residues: CASSFLAGDNGQFF. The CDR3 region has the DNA TGCGCCAGCAGCTTCCTAGCGGGGGACAATGGGCAGTTCTTC.

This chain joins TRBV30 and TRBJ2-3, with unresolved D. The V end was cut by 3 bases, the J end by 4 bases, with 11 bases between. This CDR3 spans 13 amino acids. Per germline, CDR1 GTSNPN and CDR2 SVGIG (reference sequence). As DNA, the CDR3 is TGTGCCTGGAGCCTCCTCTTCGCAGATACGCAGTATTTT. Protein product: CAWSLLFADTQYF.

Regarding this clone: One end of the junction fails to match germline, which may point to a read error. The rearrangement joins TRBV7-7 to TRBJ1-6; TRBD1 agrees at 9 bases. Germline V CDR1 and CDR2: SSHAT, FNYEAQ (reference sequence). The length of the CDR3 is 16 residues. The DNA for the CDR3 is TGTGCTAGCAGCCTGGACAGGGGCTCCTATAATTCACCCCTCCACTTT. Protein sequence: CASSLDRGSYNSPLHF.

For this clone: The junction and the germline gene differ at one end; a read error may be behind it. CDR3 in DNA: TGTTCCAGCAGCGTTCTTAGTTCAGGGGTCTATAATTCACCCCTCCACTTT. Translated, it gives CSSSVLSSGVYNSPLHF. This chain joins TRBV7-9 and TRBJ1-6; possibly TRBD1 for D (6 bases). The CDR3 has 17 amino acids. Per germline, CDR1 SEHNR and CDR2 FQNEAQ (reference sequence).

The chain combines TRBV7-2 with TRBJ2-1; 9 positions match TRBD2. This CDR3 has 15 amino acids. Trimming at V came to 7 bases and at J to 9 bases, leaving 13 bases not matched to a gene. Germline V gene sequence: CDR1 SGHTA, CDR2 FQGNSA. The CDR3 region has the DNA TGTGCCAGCACCCCCTTGCGGGGGGGCCCGAGTGAGCAGTTCTTC. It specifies CASTPLRGGPSEQFF.

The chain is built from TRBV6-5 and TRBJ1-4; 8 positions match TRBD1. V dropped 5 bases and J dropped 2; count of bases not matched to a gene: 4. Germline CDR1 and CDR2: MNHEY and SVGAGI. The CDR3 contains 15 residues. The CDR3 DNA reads TGTGCCAGCAGTCGATGGACAGGGACTAATGAAAAACTGTTTTTT. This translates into CASSRWTGTNEKLFF.

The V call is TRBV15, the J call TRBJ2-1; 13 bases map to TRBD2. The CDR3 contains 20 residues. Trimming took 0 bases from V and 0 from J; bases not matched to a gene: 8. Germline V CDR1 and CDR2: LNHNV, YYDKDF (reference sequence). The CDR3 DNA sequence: TGTGCCACCAGCAGAGATGTACTAGCGGGGGGGCCGAGCTCCTACAATGAGCAGTTCTTC. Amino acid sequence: CATSRDVLAGGPSSYNEQFF.

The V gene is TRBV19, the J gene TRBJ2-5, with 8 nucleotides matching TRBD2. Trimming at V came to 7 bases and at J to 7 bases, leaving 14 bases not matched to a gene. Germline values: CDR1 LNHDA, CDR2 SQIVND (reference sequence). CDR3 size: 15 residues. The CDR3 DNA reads TGTGCCAGTACCTCCCCCGGGGGGGTTGGAGGGACCCAGTACTTC. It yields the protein CASTSPGGVGGTQYF.

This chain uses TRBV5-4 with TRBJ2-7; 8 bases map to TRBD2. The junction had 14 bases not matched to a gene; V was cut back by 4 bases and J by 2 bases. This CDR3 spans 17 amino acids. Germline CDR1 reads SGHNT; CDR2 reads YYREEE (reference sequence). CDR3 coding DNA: TGTGCCAGCAGCCTACCCGGTGGTAGCGGGGACCCCTACGAGCAGTACTTC. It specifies CASSLPGGSGDPYEQYF.

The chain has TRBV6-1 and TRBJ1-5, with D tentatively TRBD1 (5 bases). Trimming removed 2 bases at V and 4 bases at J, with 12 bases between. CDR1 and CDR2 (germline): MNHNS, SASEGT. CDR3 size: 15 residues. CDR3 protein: CASSEWGVSNQPQHF. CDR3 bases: TGTGCCAGCAGTGAATGGGGGGTCAGTAATCAGCCCCAGCATTTT.

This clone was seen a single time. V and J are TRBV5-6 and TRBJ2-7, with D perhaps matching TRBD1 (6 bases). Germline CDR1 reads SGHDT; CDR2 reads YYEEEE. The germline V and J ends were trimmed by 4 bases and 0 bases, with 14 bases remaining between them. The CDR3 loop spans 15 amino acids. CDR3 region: CASSGGQHSSYEQYF. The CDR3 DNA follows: TGTGCCAGCAGCGGAGGACAGCACAGCTCCTACGAGCAGTACTTC.

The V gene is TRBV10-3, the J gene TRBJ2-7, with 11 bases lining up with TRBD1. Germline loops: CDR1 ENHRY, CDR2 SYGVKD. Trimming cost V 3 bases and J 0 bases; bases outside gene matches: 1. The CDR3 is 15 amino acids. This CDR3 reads CAISDGTGGSYEQYF. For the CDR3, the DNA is TGTGCCATCAGTGATGGGACAGGGGGCTCCTACGAGCAGTACTTC.

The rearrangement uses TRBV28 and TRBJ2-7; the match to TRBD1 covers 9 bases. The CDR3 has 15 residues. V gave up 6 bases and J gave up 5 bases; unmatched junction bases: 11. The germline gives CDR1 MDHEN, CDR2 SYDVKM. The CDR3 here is CASSWAGTGIDEQYF. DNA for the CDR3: TGTGCCAGCAGCTGGGCCGGGACAGGGATCGACGAGCAGTACTTC.

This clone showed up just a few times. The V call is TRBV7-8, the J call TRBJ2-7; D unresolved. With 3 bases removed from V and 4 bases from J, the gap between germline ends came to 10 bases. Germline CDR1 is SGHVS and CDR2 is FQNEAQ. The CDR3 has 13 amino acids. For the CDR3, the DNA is TGTGCCAGCAGCTTCCCTGTGTCTTACGAGCAGTACTTC. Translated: CASSFPVSYEQYF. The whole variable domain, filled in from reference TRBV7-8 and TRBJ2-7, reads GAGVSQSPRYKVAKRGQDVALRCDPISGHVSLFWYQQALGQGPEFLTYFQNEAQLDKSGLPSDRFFAERPEGSVSTLKIQRTQQEDSAVYLCASSFPVSYEQYFGPGTRLTVT.

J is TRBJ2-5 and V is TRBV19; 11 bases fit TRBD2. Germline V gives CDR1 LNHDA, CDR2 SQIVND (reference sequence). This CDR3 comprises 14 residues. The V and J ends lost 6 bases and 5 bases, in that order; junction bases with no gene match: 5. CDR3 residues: CASRDSGGAETQYF. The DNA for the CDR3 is TGTGCCAGTAGGGATAGCGGGGGGGCCGAGACCCAGTACTTC.

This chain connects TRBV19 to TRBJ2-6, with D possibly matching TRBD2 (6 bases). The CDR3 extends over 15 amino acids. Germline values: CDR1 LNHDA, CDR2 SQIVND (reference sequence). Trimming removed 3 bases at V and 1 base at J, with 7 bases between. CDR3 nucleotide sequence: TGTGCCAGTAGTATGGGAGGTTCTGGGGCCAACGTCCTGACTTTC. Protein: CASSMGGSGANVLTF. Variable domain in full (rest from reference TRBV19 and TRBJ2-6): DGGITQSPKYLFRKEGQNVTLSCEQNLNHDAMYWYRQDPGQGLRLIYYSQIVNDFQKGDIAEGYSVSREKKESFPLTVTSAQKNPTAFYLCASSMGGSGANVLTFGAGSRLTVL.

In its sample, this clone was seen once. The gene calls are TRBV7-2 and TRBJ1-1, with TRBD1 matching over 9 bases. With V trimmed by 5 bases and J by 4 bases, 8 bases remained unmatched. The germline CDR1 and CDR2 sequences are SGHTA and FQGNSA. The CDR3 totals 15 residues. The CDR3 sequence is CASSRDRVSGTEAFF. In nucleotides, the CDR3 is TGTGCCAGCAGCCGGGACAGGGTATCGGGCACTGAAGCTTTCTTT.

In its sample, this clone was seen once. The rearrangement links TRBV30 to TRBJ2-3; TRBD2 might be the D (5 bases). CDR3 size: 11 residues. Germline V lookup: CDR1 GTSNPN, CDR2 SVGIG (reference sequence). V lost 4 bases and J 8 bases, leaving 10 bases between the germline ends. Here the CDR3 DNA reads TGTGCCTGGATCCTAGGAGGTACGCAGTATTTT. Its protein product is CAWILGGTQYF.

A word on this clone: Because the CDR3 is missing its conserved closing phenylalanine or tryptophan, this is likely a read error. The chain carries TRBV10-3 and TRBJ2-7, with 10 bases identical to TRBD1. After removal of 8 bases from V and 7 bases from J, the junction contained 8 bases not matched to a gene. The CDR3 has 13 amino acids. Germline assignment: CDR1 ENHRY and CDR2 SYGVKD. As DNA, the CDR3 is TGTGCCATCGGGACAGGGGAATTGTGGGAGCAGTACCTC. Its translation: CAIGTGELWEQYL.